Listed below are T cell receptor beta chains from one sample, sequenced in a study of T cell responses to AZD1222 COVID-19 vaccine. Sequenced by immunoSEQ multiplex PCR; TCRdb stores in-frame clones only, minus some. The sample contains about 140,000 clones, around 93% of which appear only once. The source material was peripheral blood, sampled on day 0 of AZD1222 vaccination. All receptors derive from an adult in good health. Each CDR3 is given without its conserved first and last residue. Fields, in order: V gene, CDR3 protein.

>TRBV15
ATRLGFGMANNEQF
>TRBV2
ASSELGRVNTGELF
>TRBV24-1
ATSDYRGLAGELF
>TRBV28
ASSRDGRGPSGYT
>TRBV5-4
ASSLRHNQETQY
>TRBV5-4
ASSFGGGADTQY
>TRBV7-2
TSSRHLSSYNEQF
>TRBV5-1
ASSSDLGQDNEQF
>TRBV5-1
ASSLGPVNEKLF
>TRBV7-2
ASSPRSGRTPEQY
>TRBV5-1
ASSPTGGTYEQF
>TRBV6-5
ASVTGGSYNEQF
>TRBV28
ASSEPGQGFSPLH
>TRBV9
ASSVASSYNEQF
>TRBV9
ASSPGQGEGNTIY
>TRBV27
ASMSAQYYGYT
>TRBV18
ASSLLGYEKLF
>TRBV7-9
ASKGNPGELF
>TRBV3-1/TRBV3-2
ASSQDWGRAAPEAF
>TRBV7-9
AGISGSSYNEQF
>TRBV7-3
ASSPTGPYEQY
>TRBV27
ASSLRQSAANYGYT
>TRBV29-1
SVEYGDSSYEQY
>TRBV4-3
ASSRRTSGATYEQY
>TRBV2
ASSEPRTGRNEQF
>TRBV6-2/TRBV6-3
ASSSQGMNTEAF
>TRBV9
ASSVGGYGYT
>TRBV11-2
ASSLEQTQPQH
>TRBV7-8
ASSFYRGRNTGELF
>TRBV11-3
ASSNPTASYEQY
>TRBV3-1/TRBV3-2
ASSRLPVNEKLF
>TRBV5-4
ASSPSGSRDTQY
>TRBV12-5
ASGSLSSTDTQY
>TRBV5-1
ASSPEGVRVYEQY